A single sample gave rise to the 24 T cell receptor beta chains below, sequenced in a study of shared clonotypes between healthy human individuals (dated by TCRdb to 2019 to 2021). Receptors were amplified or captured by the immunoSEQ multiplex PCR assay. The immuneACCESS repertoire file appears here via TCRdb, limited to in-frame rearrangements. These files lack a portion of the clones; in checked studies, under half of the deficit traces to unresolved V genes, and the cause of the others is not known. The table for this sample lists about 450,000 clones; approximately 79% of them were counted only once. The top ten clonotypes cover more than 10% of the sample. The material sequenced was PBMCs. The receptors here all came from a woman in her forties in good health. Some clones in this sample may be carry-over from other donors' samples.

In this sample, this clone turned up a few times. The genes are TRBV7-9 and TRBJ1-1; D remains ambiguous. The ends were cut back, 1 base at V and 7 bases at J, with 13 bases in the middle. The CDR3 has 14 amino acids. Germline V gives CDR1 SEHNR, CDR2 FQNEAQ (reference sequence). This CDR3 is CASSLEWRGNEAFF. In nucleotides, the CDR3 is TGTGCCAGCAGCTTAGAATGGAGAGGGAATGAAGCTTTCTTT.

The chain carries TRBV6-4 and TRBJ1-5; D unclear. Germline V gene data show CDR1 as MRHNA and CDR2 as SNTAGT. Trimming removed 1 base at V and 7 bases at J, with 8 bases between. The CDR3 runs to 13 residues. The CDR3 DNA reads TGTGCCAGCAGTGACTTTCCAGAACAGCCCCAGCATTTT. Amino acids: CASSDFPEQPQHF.

The chain is built from TRBV4-1 and TRBJ2-7; a possible D gene is TRBD2 (6 bases). The CDR3 covers 16 residues. The germline CDR1 and CDR2 sequences are MGHRA and YSYEKL. V lost 1 base, J lost 2 bases, and 15 bases lay in between. CDR3 protein: CASSQAEGGITYEQYF. The DNA for the CDR3 is TGCGCCAGCAGCCAAGCAGAGGGAGGAATAACCTACGAGCAGTACTTC.

CDR3: CASSLEKGPYNEQFF. The CDR3 DNA follows: TGCGCCAGCAGCTTGGAAAAAGGACCTTACAATGAGCAGTTCTTC. The V gene is TRBV5-1, the J gene TRBJ2-1; D gene uncertain. The germline V gene has CDR1 SGHRS and CDR2 YFSETQ. V shed 0 bases and J shed 4 bases, with 11 bases lying between them. The CDR3 runs to 15 residues.

V usage is TRBV4-3 and J usage is TRBJ2-2; TRBD1 might be the D (6 bases). The CDR3 runs to 12 residues. V lost 4 bases to trimming and J lost 8 bases, with 8 bases between them. Germline values: CDR1 LGHNA, CDR2 YSLEER. The CDR3 region is CASSRGQGELFF. In DNA, the CDR3 is TGCGCCAGCAGCCGTGGACAGGGGGAGCTGTTTTTT.

In its sample, this clone was seen many times. The chain combines TRBV5-1 with TRBJ1-2; D is ambiguous. The CDR3 has 14 residues. The ends were cut back, 4 bases at V and 3 bases at J, with 13 bases in the middle. Germline CDR1 reads SGHRS; CDR2 reads YFSETQ. The CDR3 bases are TGCGCCAGCAGCCCTACTGGGTTAGACTATGGCTACACCTTC. Translated: CASSPTGLDYGYTF.

The chain is built from TRBV9 and TRBJ2-2; TRBD2 might be the D (6 bases). The CDR3 covers 13 residues. V was cut by 7 bases and J by 1 base, with 8 bases left in between. Germline V gene data show CDR1 as SGDLS and CDR2 as YYNGEE. The CDR3 sequence is CASGDWNTGELFF. Here the CDR3 DNA reads TGTGCCAGCGGGGACTGGAACACCGGGGAGCTGTTTTTT.

Points on this clone: This CDR3 is also generated by other DNA sequences in the sample. The rearrangement joins TRBV19 to TRBJ2-2; the match to TRBD2 covers 11 bases. Trimming at V came to 6 bases and at J to 4 bases, leaving 4 bases not matched to a gene. This CDR3 is 15 amino acids long. Germline CDR1 reads LNHDA; CDR2 reads SQIVND (reference sequence). The CDR3 sequence: CASSLAGGVTGELFF. In DNA form, the CDR3 reads TGTGCCAGTAGCTTAGCGGGAGGGGTCACCGGGGAGCTGTTTTTT. Looking up the rest from reference TRBV19 and TRBJ2-2 gives the full variable domain: DGGITQSPKYLFRKEGQNVTLSCEQNLNHDAMYWYRQDPGQGLRLIYYSQIVNDFQKGDIAEGYSVSREKKESFPLTVTSAQKNPTAFYLCASSLAGGVTGELFFGEGSRLTVL.

In its sample, this clone was seen once. J is TRBJ1-3 and V is TRBV6-1; the D is unclear. The germline V and J ends were trimmed by 1 base and 0 bases, with 10 bases remaining between them. The CDR3 is 16 amino acids. Germline lookup yields CDR1 MNHNS and CDR2 SASEGT. The CDR3 DNA reads TGTGCCAGCAGTGAAGGGGCAGCCTACTCTGGAAACACCATATATTTT. This translates into CASSEGAAYSGNTIYF.

There are a few counts of this clone. DNA for the CDR3: TGTGCCAGCAGCCCGGGAGGGAGAACCGGGGAGCTGTTTTTT. Its translation is CASSPGGRTGELFF. The chain combines TRBV9 with TRBJ2-2; 8 bases are shared with TRBD2. Germline V gene sequence: CDR1 SGDLS, CDR2 YYNGEE. This CDR3 spans 14 amino acids. V lost 4 bases to trimming and J lost 5 bases; unmatched junction nucleotides: 4.

This clone was seen once. J is TRBJ1-2 and V is TRBV7-6; 8 bases align to TRBD1. CDR3 size: 14 residues. V lost 5 bases and J lost 4; bases outside the gene matches: 6. CDR1 and CDR2 from the germline V gene are SGHVS and FNYEAQ. The CDR3 loop is CASSPDDRGYGYTF. CDR3 nucleotide sequence: TGTGCCAGCAGCCCGGACGACAGGGGCTATGGCTACACCTTC.

V gene TRBV9 combines with J gene TRBJ2-7; no firm D call. The germline V gene has CDR1 SGDLS and CDR2 YYNGEE. Trimming removed 0 bases from V and 0 bases from J, with 7 bases in between. The CDR3 contains 14 residues. CDR3 in DNA: TGTGCCAGCAGCGTAGGGTCAGACTCCTACGAGCAGTACTTC. This encodes CASSVGSDSYEQYF.

This clone was counted only a few times. The V gene is TRBV20-1, the J gene TRBJ2-3; 7 bases map to TRBD1. The CDR3 runs 11 residues. Germline values: CDR1 DFQATT, CDR2 SNEGSKA (reference sequence). V lost 7 bases to trimming and J lost 4 bases; unmatched junction nucleotides: 2. The CDR3 protein is CSGQGADTQYF. CDR3 nucleotide sequence: TGCAGTGGACAGGGAGCAGATACGCAGTATTTT.

The rearrangement links TRBV28 to TRBJ2-3; D possibly uses TRBD1 or TRBD2 (6 bases each). The CDR3 length is 13 residues. The germline gives CDR1 MDHEN, CDR2 SYDVKM. The ends were cut back, 6 bases at V and 6 bases at J, with 13 bases in the middle. CDR3 region: CASRTTGRDTQYF. The CDR3 nucleotides read TGTGCCAGCAGGACCACAGGGAGGGATACGCAGTATTTT.

Concerning this clone: One base separates it from a far larger clone, so it is likely a read error. This CDR3 is also generated by other DNA sequences in the sample. This chain uses TRBV30 with TRBJ1-1, with D unresolved. Per the germline V gene, CDR1 is GTSNPN and CDR2 is SVGIG (reference sequence). The CDR3 consists of 12 residues. CDR3 amino acids: CAWREGRSEAFF. Here the CDR3 DNA reads TGTGCATGGAGGGAGGGTCGCTCTGAAGCTTTCTTT.

The rearrangement links TRBV7-2 to TRBJ2-7, with 9 bases lining up with TRBD2. CDR1 is SGHTA and CDR2 is FQGNSA in the germline V gene. This CDR3 is built from 15 residues. The trim removed 4 bases at V and 6 bases at J, leaving 10 bases unmatched. The CDR3 DNA reads TGTGCCAGCAGCTCCCGGGCGGGGGGGAATAGCGAGCAGTACTTC. Protein: CASSSRAGGNSEQYF.

The genes are TRBV2 and TRBJ1-3; maybe TRBD1 (5 bases). Trimming removed 6 bases at V and 0 bases at J, with 18 bases between. The germline CDR1 and CDR2 sequences are SNHLY and FYNNEI. The CDR3 is 17 amino acids. The CDR3 protein is CASRKLWTPSSGNTIYF. Here the CDR3 DNA reads TGTGCCAGCAGGAAACTCTGGACACCCTCCTCTGGAAACACCATATATTTT.

The DNA for the CDR3 is TGTGCCAGCTCCCCAGAATGGGGGGGCTTAATGTACTTC. Its protein is CASSPEWGGLMYF. The rearrangement joins TRBV18 to TRBJ2-4; D is possibly TRBD2 (7 bases). CDR1 is KGHSH, CDR2 LQKENI, per germline. V shed 6 bases and J shed 15 bases, with 21 bases lying between them. This CDR3 is 13 amino acids long.

The chain employs TRBV5-6 and TRBJ2-7, with 11 bases that match TRBD2. The length of the CDR3 is 13 residues. Germline trimming cut 0 bases from V and 9 bases from J; bases unmatched to any gene: 2. CDR1 and CDR2 (germline): SGHDT, YYEEEE. The CDR3 DNA reads TGTGCCAGCAGCTTGGTGCTAGCGGGAGGGCAGTACTTC. This codes for CASSLVLAGGQYF.

The V and J genes are TRBV14 and TRBJ2-2; 13 bases agree with TRBD2. J gave up 1 base and V 4 bases, and 3 bases lay outside the gene matches. In germline, CDR1 is SGHDN, CDR2 FVKESK. The CDR3 has 17 amino acids. The CDR3 here is CASSRRLAGGNTGELFF. The DNA of the CDR3 is TGTGCCAGCAGCCGCCGACTAGCGGGAGGGAACACCGGGGAGCTGTTTTTT.

This clone was counted between two and nine times. The chain combines TRBV7-2 with TRBJ2-5; 14 nucleotides match TRBD2. The V and J ends lost 5 bases and 11 bases, in that order; junction bases with no gene match: 16. The CDR3 sequence is 17 residues long. The germline V gene encodes CDR1 SGHTA and CDR2 FQGNSA. The CDR3 loop is CASSLRARGLAGVEQYF. In DNA, the CDR3 is TGTGCCAGCAGCCTCCGAGCTCGGGGACTAGCGGGAGTAGAGCAGTACTTC.

V usage is TRBV6-4 and J usage is TRBJ2-1; 9 positions agree with TRBD2. This CDR3 has 15 residues. After removal of 5 bases from V and 4 bases from J, the junction contained 6 bases not matched to a gene. Germline assignment: CDR1 MRHNA and CDR2 SNTAGT. CDR3 DNA sequence: TGTGCCAGCAGTACAACTAGCGGGTCTTACAATGAGCAGTTCTTC. It encodes CASSTTSGSYNEQFF.

This clone was seen a few times. The V and J genes are TRBV28 and TRBJ2-1; D gene uncertain. The CDR3 extends over 15 amino acids. CDR1 is MDHEN, CDR2 SYDVKM, per germline. The V end was cut by 3 bases, the J end by 7 bases, with 16 bases between. CDR3 DNA: TGTGCCAGCAGTTTTCTGGAGTGGGCTCATAATGAGCAGTTCTTC. Translated: CASSFLEWAHNEQFF.

This clone came up a few times. The same CDR3 is also encoded by other DNA sequences in this sample. The gene calls are TRBV28 and TRBJ2-3; D not certain. Between the trimmed V and J ends, which lost 5 bases and 0 bases, there was a span of 6 bases. The CDR3 loop spans 13 amino acids. CDR1 MDHEN and CDR2 SYDVKM come from the germline V gene. The CDR3 sequence is CASSPPSTDTQYF. The CDR3, as DNA: TGTGCCAGCAGTCCCCCCAGCACAGATACGCAGTATTTT.